What follows are 10 T cell receptor beta chains derived from one specimen sequenced in a study of response to subunit inactivated influenza vaccine (dated by TCRdb to the late 2010s). The library was obtained by RT-PCR. The sequencer was an Illumina HiSeq 2500. The public reads were reprocessed in TCRdb via fastp at Q25 and MiXCR, keeping in-frame beta chains. Entries that share a CDR3 protein sequence are merged under the most common genes and DNA. The sample data list 530,000 or so distinct CDR3 sequences, and 14% of these were observed just once. The ten largest clones represent 11% of the sample. Here the sequenced sample was PBMCs from blood, taken 11 to 12 days after vaccination. Receptors originate from a man aged 45 to 65 who received an inactivated influenza vaccine. Donor details come from another sample of the same person, matched by shared clones.

Only a few counts were recorded for this clonotype. The chain uses TRBV11-2 and TRBJ2-1; 9 bases agree with TRBD1. The CDR3 runs 15 residues. In germline, CDR1 is SGHAT, CDR2 FQNNGV. V lost 7 bases and J lost 5; bases outside the gene matches: 9. The CDR3 spells CASTSRGQGNNEQFF. The CDR3 DNA reads as TGTGCCAGCACCTCTCGTGGACAGGGGAACAATGAGCAGTTCTTC.

The V gene is TRBV18, the J gene TRBJ2-1; 9 bases align to TRBD1. This CDR3 spans 15 amino acids. V was pared by 4 bases and J by 9 bases, with 10 bases of the junction left unmatched. Germline values: CDR1 KGHSH, CDR2 LQKENI. The DNA of the CDR3 is TGTGCCAGCTCACGAGGACAGGGGACTCTGAGTGAGCAGTTCTTC. Its translation is CASSRGQGTLSEQFF. Variable domain in full (rest from reference TRBV18 and TRBJ2-1): NAGVMQNPRHLVRRRGQEARLRCSPMKGHSHVYWYRQLPEEGLKFMVYLQKENIIDESGMPKERFSAEFPKEGPSILRIQQVVRGDSAAYFCASSRGQGTLSEQFFGPGTRLTVL.

The V gene is TRBV27, the J gene TRBJ2-1; D is unresolved. Trimming cost V 5 bases and J 1 base, with 9 bases left between them. CDR1 is MNHEY, CDR2 SMNVEV, per germline (reference sequence). This CDR3 spans 14 amino acids. This CDR3 is CASSQKGSYNEQFF. The CDR3 region has the DNA TGTGCCAGCAGTCAAAAAGGATCCTACAATGAGCAGTTCTTC.

V is TRBV20-1 and J is TRBJ1-5; 7 nucleotides match TRBD1. Trimming removed 4 bases from V and 1 base from J; junction bases left unmatched: 4. This CDR3 contains 14 residues. Germline V gene sequence: CDR1 DFQATT, CDR2 SNEGSKA (reference sequence). CDR3 sequence reads: CSATRGPSNQPQHF. DNA of the CDR3: TGCAGTGCTACTAGGGGGCCGAGCAATCAGCCCCAGCATTTT.

This clonotype was seen repeatedly, ten times or more. V usage is TRBV7-3 and J usage is TRBJ2-3, with D hard to call. This CDR3 region has 13 residues. The V end was cut by 2 bases, the J end by 6 bases, with 9 bases between. Germline V gives CDR1 SGHTA, CDR2 FQGTGA. CDR3 protein: CASSLSGPDTQYF. The CDR3 nucleotides are TGTGCCAGCAGCTTATCGGGCCCCGATACGCAGTATTTT. The variable domain in full, with the rest retrieved from reference TRBV7-3 and TRBJ2-3, is GAGVSQTPSNKVTEKGKYVELRCDPISGHTALYWYRQSLGQGPEFLIYFQGTGAADDSGLPNDRFFAVRPEGSVSTLKIQRTERGDSAVYLCASSLSGPDTQYFGPGTRLTVL.

The sample holds many counts of this clonotype. V is TRBV13 and J is TRBJ1-1; unclear D gene. Germline CDR1 reads PRHDT; CDR2 reads FYEKMQ (reference sequence). CDR3 length: 14 residues. Trimming pared 3 bases from V and 1 base from J, leaving 9 bases between. DNA for the CDR3: TGTGCCAGCAGCTTCTATTCTAAGAACACTGAAGCTTTCTTT. This translates into CASSFYSKNTEAFF.

This rearrangement joins TRBV7-9 to TRBJ1-2; D ambiguous. The CDR3 has 14 residues. V lost 2 bases and J lost 4, with 11 bases in between. Germline lookup yields CDR1 SEHNR and CDR2 FQNEAQ (reference sequence). The CDR3, as DNA: TGTGCCAGCAGCTTATCCAGCAGCTCCTATGGCTACACCTTC. Its translation: CASSLSSSSYGYTF.

In this sample, this clonotype turned up a few times. The V gene is TRBV29-1, the J gene TRBJ2-7, with 11 bases matching TRBD1. The CDR3 runs 18 residues. V shed 6 bases, J shed 0 bases, and the junction held 16 bases outside the gene matches. CDR1 is SQVTM, CDR2 ANQGSEA, per germline. CDR3 in DNA: TGCAGCGTAGACACCGGGACAGGGGGACGAATAAGCTCCTACGAGCAGTACTTC. It is translated as CSVDTGTGGRISSYEQYF.

This chain joins TRBV28 and TRBJ1-6; a possible D gene is TRBD1 (6 bases). This CDR3 is 15 amino acids long. The V and J ends lost 1 base and 8 bases respectively, with 12 bases between them. The germline CDR1 and CDR2 sequences are MDHEN and SYDVKM. CDR3 DNA sequence: TGTGCCAGCAGTTTATTGGGGGCTGGGGATTCACCCCTCCACTTT. Translation gives CASSLLGAGDSPLHF.

This clonotype was counted at least ten times. The rearrangement links TRBV5-1 to TRBJ2-2; D unclear. The CDR3 loop spans 11 amino acids. Trimming pared 4 bases from V and 5 bases from J, leaving 3 bases between. Germline values: CDR1 SGHRS, CDR2 YFSETQ. CDR3 sequence (DNA): TGCGCCAGCAGCGCGACCGGGGAGCTGTTTTTT. Encoded protein: CASSATGELFF.